Below, one T cell receptor beta chain is given with its context. This record comes from a study of T-cell reconstitution after alpha-beta-depleted transplantation in children. Unique molecular identifiers were built into the TCRbeta library. In TCRdb, the PCR reads were re-called with MiXCR into one record per CDR3 protein. Of around 71,000 distinct CDR3 sequences in the sample, 7% to 8% are singletons; the top ten hold about 2.3%. The CDR3 covers 19 residues. Germline V lookup: CDR1 MGHRA, CDR2 YSYEKL. The J segment lost 5 bases and the V segment lost 1 base, leaving 15 bases of the junction unmatched.

The TCR was taken from a human donor who donated a stem cell graft to a child with acute lymphoblastic leukemia. The chain is built from TRBV4-1 and TRBJ2-1; 9 nucleotides agree with TRBD1. The specimen comprised PBMCs from the stem cell graft donor, sampled from the stem cell graft. CDR3 bases: TGCGCCAGCAGCCAAGTTGGAGACAGGGGGAGAGGGCCGAACAATGAGCAGTTCTTC. It yields the protein CASSQVGDRGRGPNNEQFF.